This T cell receptor (beta chain) was found in a study of blood T cell repertoires in COVID-19. Turning to the study itself: Material from acute and convalescent COVID-19 was sourced from the United States, Italy and Spain.

This clone was recorded once. Sequenced by immunoSEQ multiplex PCR; TCRdb stores in-frame clones only, minus some. Of under 300,000 clones listed, 85% to 90% are singletons. Trimming pared 6 bases from V and 0 bases from J, leaving 8 bases between. The germline CDR1 and CDR2 sequences are WNHNN and SYGVQD (reference sequence). The CDR3 extends over 13 amino acids. Individuals drawn from about two dozen US areas were about 18 to 100 years old. The TCR sequence derives from a woman aged 18-29 years who had recovered from COVID-19. The sample comprised PBMCs or T cells enriched from blood (not recorded which). The J gene is TRBJ1-1, the V gene TRBV10-1; D gene uncertain. The CDR3 sequence is CASSPTVNTEAFF. CDR3 bases: TGCGCCAGCAGCCCAACAGTGAACACTGAAGCTTTCTTT.